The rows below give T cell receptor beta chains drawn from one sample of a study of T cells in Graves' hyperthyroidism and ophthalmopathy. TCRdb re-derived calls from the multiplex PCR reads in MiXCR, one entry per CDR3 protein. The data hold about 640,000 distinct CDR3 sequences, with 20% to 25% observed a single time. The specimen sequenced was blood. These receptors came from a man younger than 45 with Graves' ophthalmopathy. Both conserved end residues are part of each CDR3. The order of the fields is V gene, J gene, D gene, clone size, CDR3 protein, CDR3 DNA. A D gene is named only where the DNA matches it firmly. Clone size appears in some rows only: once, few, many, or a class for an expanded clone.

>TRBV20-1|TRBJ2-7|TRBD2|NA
CSAFYTGTSGTSYEQYF
TGCAGTGCTTTTTACACCGGGACTAGCGGGACCTCCTACGAGCAGTACTTC
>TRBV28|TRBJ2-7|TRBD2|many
CASSYPVASGFYEQYF
TGTGCCAGCAGCTACCCTGTCGCTAGCGGGTTCTACGAGCAGTACTTC
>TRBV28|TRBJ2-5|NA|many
CASKHQGWETQYF
TGTGCCAGCAAACATCAGGGGTGGGAGACCCAGTACTTC
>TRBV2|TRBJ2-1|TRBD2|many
CASREGGTSNEQFF
TGTGCCAGCAGGGAAGGGGGGACTAGCAATGAGCAGTTCTTC
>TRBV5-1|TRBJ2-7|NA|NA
CASSPPGGGGASYEQYF
TGCGCCAGCAGCCCCCCTGGCGGTGGAGGGGCATCCTACGAGCAGTACTTC
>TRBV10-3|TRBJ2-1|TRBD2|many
CAIKATSGRARNEQFF
TGTGCCATCAAAGCTACTAGCGGGAGGGCTAGAAATGAGCAGTTCTTC
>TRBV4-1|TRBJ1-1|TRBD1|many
CASSQEPSTGEAFF
TGCGCCAGCAGCCAAGAGCCGTCGACAGGGGAAGCTTTCTTT
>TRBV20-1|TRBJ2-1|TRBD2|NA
CSARRTSGRRYNEQFF
TGCAGTGCTAGACGGACTAGCGGGAGGAGATACAATGAGCAGTTCTTC
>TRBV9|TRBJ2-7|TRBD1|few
CASSVGTGRSEQYF
TGTGCCAGCAGCGTCGGGACAGGGAGGTCCGAGCAGTACTTC
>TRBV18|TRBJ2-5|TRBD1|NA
CASSPRGQGETQYF
TGTGCCAGCTCACCACGAGGACAGGGTGAGACCCAGTACTTC
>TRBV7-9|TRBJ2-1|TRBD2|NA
CASSFPKGGSSYNEQFF
TGTGCCAGCAGCTTCCCGAAGGGCGGGAGCTCCTACAATGAGCAGTTCTTC
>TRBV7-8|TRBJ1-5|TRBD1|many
CASSLDRALNQPQHF
TGTGCCAGCAGCCTAGACAGGGCCCTCAATCAGCCCCAGCATTTT
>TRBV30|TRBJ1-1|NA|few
CAWSIFRNTEAFF
TGTGCCTGGAGTATCTTCAGGAACACTGAAGCTTTCTTT
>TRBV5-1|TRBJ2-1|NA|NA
CASRYQSSYNEQFF
TGCGCCAGCAGATACCAGAGCTCCTACAATGAGCAGTTCTTC
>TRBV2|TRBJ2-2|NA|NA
CASSDGSAGTGELFF
TGTGCCAGCAGTGACGGCTCAGCGGGCACCGGGGAGCTGTTTTTT
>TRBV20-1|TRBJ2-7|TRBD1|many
CSARPDRGNYEQYF
TGCAGTGCTAGACCGGACAGGGGGAACTACGAGCAGTACTTC
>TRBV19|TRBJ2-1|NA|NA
CASSTKDSYNEQFF
TGTGCCAGTAGCACTAAGGACAGTTACAATGAGCAGTTCTTC
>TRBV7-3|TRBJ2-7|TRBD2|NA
CASSFKTMGLAGGPSYEQYF
TGTGCCAGCAGCTTCAAGACGATGGGACTAGCGGGAGGGCCCTCCTACGAGCAGTACTTC
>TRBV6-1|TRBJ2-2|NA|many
CASSPFNTGELFF
TGTGCCAGCAGCCCTTTTAACACCGGGGAGCTGTTTTTT
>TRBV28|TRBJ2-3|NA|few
CASSLSAGTDTQYF
TGTGCCAGCAGTTTAAGCGCAGGGACAGATACGCAGTATTTT
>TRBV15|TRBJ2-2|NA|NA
CATSRGRDGELFF
TGTGCCACCAGCAGAGGCAGGGACGGGGAGCTGTTTTTT
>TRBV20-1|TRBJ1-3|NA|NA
CSARASRGTGNTIYF
TGCAGTGCTAGAGCAAGTAGGGGAACTGGAAACACCATATATTTT
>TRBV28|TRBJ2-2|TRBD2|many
CASSPVLAGATGELFF
TGTGCCAGCAGTCCCGTACTAGCGGGCGCGACCGGGGAGCTGTTTTTT
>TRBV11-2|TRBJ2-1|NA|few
CASSPLLGASVREQFF
TGTGCCAGCAGCCCTCTCCTTGGGGCTAGCGTGCGCGAGCAGTTCTTC
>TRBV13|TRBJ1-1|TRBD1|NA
CASSLEATGVSEAFF
TGTGCCAGCAGCTTAGAGGCGACAGGGGTCTCTGAAGCTTTCTTT
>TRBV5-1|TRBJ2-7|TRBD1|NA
CASSSHYRQGLSYEQYF
TGCGCCAGCAGCTCCCACTACCGACAGGGCCTCTCCTACGAGCAGTACTTC
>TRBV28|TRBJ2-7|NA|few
CASIRKGPPYEQYF
TGTGCCAGCATCCGAAAGGGTCCCCCCTACGAGCAGTACTTC
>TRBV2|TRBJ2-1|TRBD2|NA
CASSGGIAGVANEQFF
TGTGCCAGCAGTGGGGGCATAGCGGGAGTAGCCAATGAGCAGTTCTTC